A few counts support the clone carrying this TCR beta chain. Its antigen is unidentified. With the Oncomine TCR Beta short-read assay, DNA from cultured CD4+ T cells was sequenced. TCRdb re-called the PCR reads with MiXCR, one entry per CDR3 protein. The profile shows 15,000 to 20,000 distinct CDR3 sequences, over 25% of them singletons. This sample was included in a study of vaccination and CD4 T cells after COVID-19. In the study overall: The study enrolled six male and four female convalescents, two of whom were Hispanic. Post-COVID samples were collected a median approximately 93 days following diagnosis, spanning 35 to 161. Study conclusions and caveats: SARS-CoV-2-reactive clonotypes showed a nonsignificant median rise from roughly 21 to 40.

Regarding treatment: approximately nine-day PBMC culture with coronavirus spike peptide pools or control peptides (ViraFEST assay). The TCR was taken from a human donor with COVID-19. The material sequenced was cultured CD4+ T cells from blood.

CDR3 residues: CASSRLAGGPGANVLTF. The CDR3 bases are TGTGCCAGCAGTAGGTTAGCGGGGGGGCCCGGGGCCAACGTCCTGACTTTC. The chain recombines TRBV2 with TRBJ2-6; 11 bases are shared with TRBD2. This CDR3 has 17 residues. V trimming: 5 bases; J trimming: 4 bases; junction bases outside the gene matches: 7. Germline loops: CDR1 SNHLY, CDR2 FYNNEI.